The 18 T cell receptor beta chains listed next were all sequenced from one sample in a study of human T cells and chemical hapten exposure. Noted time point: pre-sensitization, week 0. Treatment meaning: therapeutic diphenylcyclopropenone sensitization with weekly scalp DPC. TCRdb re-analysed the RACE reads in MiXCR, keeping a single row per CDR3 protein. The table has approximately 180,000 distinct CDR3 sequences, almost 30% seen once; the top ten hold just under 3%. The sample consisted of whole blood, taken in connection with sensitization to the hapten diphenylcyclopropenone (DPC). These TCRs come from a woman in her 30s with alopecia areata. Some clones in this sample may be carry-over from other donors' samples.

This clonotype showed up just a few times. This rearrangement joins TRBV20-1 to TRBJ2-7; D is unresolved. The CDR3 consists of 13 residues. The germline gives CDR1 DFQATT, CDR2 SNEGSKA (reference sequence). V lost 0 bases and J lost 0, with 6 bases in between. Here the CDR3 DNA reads TGCAGTGCTAGAGATCACAGCTCCTACGAGCAGTACTTC. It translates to CSARDHSSYEQYF.

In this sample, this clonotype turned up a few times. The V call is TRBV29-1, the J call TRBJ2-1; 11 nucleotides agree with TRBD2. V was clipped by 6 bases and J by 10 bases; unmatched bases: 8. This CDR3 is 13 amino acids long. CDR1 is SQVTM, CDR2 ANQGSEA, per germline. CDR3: CSVLAGGPGEQFF. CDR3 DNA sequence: TGCAGCGTATTAGCGGGGGGGCCCGGGGAGCAGTTCTTC.

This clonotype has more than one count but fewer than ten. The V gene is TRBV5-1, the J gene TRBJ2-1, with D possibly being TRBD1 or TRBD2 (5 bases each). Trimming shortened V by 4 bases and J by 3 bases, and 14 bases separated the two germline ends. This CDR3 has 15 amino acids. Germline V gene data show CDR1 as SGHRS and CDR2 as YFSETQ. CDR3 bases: TGCGCCAGCAGCCAGTCGCAGGGAGTCTACAATGAGCAGTTCTTC. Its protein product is CASSQSQGVYNEQFF.

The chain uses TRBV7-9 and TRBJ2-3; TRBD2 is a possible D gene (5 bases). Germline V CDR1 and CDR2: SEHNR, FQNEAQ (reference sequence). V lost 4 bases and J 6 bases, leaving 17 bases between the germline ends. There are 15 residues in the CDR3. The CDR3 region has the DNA TGTGCCAGCAGCTCGGTCGAGGGAAATCAGGATACGCAGTATTTT. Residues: CASSSVEGNQDTQYF.

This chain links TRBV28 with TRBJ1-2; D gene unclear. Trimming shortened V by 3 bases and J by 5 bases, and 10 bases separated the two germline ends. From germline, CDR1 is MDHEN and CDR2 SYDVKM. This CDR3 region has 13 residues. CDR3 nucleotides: TGTGCCAGCAGTTTGCTGAAAGCTTATGGCTACACCTTC. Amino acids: CASSLLKAYGYTF.

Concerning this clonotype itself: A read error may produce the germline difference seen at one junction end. CDR3 amino acids: CASSLGADNEQFF. The CDR3, as DNA: TGCGCCAGCAGTTTGGGGGCAGACAATGAGCAGTTCTTC. This chain links TRBV5-1 with TRBJ2-1; maybe TRBD1 (6 bases). There are 13 residues in the CDR3. Looked up from germline, CDR1 is SGHRS and CDR2 is YFSETQ.

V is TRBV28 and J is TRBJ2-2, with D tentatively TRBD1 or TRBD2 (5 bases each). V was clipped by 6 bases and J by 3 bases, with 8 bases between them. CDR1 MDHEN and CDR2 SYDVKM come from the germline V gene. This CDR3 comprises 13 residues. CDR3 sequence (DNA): TGTGCCAGCAGACCGGGGCACACCGGGGAGCTGTTTTTT. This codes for CASRPGHTGELFF.

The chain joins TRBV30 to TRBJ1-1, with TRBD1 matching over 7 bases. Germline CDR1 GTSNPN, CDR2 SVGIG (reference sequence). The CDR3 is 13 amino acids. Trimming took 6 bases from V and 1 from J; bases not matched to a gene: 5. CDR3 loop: CACERGPNTEAFF. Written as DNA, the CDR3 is TGTGCCTGTGAAAGGGGGCCGAACACTGAAGCTTTCTTT.

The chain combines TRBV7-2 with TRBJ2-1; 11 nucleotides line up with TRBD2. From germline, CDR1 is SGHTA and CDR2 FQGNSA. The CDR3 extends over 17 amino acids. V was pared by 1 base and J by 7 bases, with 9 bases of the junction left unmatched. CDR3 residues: CASSLGPPSGGQNEQFF. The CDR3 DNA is TGTGCCAGCAGCTTAGGTCCGCCTAGCGGGGGGCAAAATGAGCAGTTCTTC.

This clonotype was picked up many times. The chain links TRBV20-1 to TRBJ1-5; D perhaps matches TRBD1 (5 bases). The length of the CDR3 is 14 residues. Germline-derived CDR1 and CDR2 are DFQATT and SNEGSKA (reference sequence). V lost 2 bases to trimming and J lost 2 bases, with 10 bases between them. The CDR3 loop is CSARRGVGNQPQHF. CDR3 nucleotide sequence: TGCAGTGCTAGAAGGGGAGTCGGCAATCAGCCCCAGCATTTT.

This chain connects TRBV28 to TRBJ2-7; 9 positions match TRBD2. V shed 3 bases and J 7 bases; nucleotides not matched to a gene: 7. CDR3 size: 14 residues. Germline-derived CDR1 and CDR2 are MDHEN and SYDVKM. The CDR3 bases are TGTGCCAGCAGTTTTTTTGCGGGGGGGCGGGAGCAGTACTTC. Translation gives CASSFFAGGREQYF.

The CDR3 coding sequence is TGTGCCAGCAATACACCGGGGCGCGCATTGAATTCACCCCTCCACTTT. Its protein is CASNTPGRALNSPLHF. The chain carries TRBV28 and TRBJ1-6; a weak D match, TRBD1 (5 bases). Trimming shortened V by 7 bases and J by 7 bases, and 20 bases separated the two germline ends. The CDR3 loop spans 16 amino acids. The V gene's germline CDR1 is MDHEN and CDR2 SYDVKM.

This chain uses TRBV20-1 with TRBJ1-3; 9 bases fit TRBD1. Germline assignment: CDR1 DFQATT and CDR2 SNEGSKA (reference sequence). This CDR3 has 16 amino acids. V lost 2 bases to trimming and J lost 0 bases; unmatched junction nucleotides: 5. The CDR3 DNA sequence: TGCAGTGCTAGATCTCCGGGACAGGGCTCTGGAAACACCATATATTTT. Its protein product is CSARSPGQGSGNTIYF.

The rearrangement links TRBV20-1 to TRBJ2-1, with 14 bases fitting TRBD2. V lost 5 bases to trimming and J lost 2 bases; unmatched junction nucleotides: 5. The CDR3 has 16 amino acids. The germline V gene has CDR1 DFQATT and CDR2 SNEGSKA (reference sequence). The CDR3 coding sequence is TGCAGTGCTGGGAGGACTAGCGGGAGGACCTACAATGAGCAGTTCTTC. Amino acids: CSAGRTSGRTYNEQFF.

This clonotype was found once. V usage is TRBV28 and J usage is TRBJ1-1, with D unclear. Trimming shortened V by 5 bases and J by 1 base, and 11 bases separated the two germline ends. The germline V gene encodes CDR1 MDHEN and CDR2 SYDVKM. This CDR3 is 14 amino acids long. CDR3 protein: CASSEPGRNTEAFF. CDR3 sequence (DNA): TGTGCCAGCAGTGAACCAGGAAGGAACACTGAAGCTTTCTTT.

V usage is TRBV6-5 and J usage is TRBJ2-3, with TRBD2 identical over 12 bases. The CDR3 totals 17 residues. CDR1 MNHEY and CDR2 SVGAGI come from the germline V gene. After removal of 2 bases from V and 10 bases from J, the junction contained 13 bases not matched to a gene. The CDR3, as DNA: TGTGCCAGCAGTTACACGAAGCTACTAGCGGGGGGCGGGGCGCAGTATTTT. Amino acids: CASSYTKLLAGGGAQYF.

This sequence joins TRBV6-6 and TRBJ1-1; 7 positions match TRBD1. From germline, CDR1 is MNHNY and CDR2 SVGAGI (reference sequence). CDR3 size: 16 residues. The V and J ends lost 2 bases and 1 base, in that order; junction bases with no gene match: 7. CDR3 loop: CASSYTRTGPNTEAFF. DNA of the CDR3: TGTGCCAGCAGTTACACGAGGACAGGTCCGAACACTGAAGCTTTCTTT.

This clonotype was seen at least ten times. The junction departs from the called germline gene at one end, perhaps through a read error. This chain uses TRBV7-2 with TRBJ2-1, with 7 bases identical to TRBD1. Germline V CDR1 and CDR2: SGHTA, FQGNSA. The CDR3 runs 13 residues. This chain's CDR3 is CASSLAQDRWVIF. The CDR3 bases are TGTGCCAGCAGCTTAGCCCAGGACAGGTGGGTGATCTTC.